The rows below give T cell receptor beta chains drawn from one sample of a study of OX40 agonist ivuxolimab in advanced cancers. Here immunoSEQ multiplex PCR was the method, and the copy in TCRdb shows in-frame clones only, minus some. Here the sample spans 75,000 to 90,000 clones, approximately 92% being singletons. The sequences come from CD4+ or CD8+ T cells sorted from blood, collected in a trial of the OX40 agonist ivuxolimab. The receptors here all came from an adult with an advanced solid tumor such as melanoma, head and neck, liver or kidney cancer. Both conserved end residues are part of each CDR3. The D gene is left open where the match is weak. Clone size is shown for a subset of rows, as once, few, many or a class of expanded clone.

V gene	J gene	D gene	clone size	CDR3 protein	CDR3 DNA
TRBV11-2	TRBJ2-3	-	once	CASSPGELVRATDTQYF	TGTGCCAGCAGCCCCGGGGAGCTAGTCCGGGCCACAGATACGCAGTATTTT
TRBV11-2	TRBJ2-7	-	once	CASSLDKGGSYEQYF	TGTGCCAGCAGCTTAGACAAGGGCGGATCCTACGAGCAGTACTTC
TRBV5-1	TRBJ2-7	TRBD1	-	CASSLGPGTGDYEQYF	TGCGCCAGCAGCTTAGGCCCCGGGACAGGGGACTACGAGCAGTACTTC
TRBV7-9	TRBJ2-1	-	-	CASSLSLGVNNEQFF	TGTGCCAGCAGCTTATCACTGGGAGTTAACAATGAGCAGTTCTTC
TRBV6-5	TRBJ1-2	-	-	CASSYTGTAANYGYTF	TGTGCCAGCAGTTACACCGGGACGGCCGCTAACTATGGCTACACCTTC
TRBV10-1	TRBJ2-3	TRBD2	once	CASSESSGGTDTQYF	TGCGCCAGCAGTGAGTCTAGCGGGGGCACAGATACGCAGTATTTT
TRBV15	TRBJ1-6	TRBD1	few	CATSRTGQGGSPLHF	TGTGCCACCAGCAGAACTGGACAGGGTGGGTCACCCCTCCACTTT
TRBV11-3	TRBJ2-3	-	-	CASSPSDGSGTDTQYF	TGTGCCAGCAGCCCCTCTGATGGGAGCGGCACAGATACGCAGTATTTT
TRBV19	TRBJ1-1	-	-	CASSLAGREAFF	TGTGCCAGTAGTTTGGCGGGGAGGGAAGCTTTCTTT
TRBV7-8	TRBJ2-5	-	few	CASSLGRDAYQETQYF	TGTGCCAGCAGCCTTGGACGGGACGCCTACCAAGAGACCCAGTACTTC
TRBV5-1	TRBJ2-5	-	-	CATTPGGAKETQYF	TGCGCCACCACCCCAGGGGGGGCCAAAGAGACCCAGTACTTC
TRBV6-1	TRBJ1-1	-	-	CASSELTGRGTEAFF	TGTGCCAGCAGTGAACTAACAGGGAGGGGTACTGAAGCTTTCTTT
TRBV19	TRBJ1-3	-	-	CASRSGEGGNTIYF	TGTGCCAGCAGGTCAGGGGAAGGTGGAAACACCATATATTTT
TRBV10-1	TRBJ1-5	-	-	CASSVDRYSNQPQHF	TGCGCCAGCAGCGTCGACAGGTATAGCAATCAGCCCCAGCATTTT
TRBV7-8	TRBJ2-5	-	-	CASRKIANQETQYF	TGTGCCAGCAGGAAGATAGCAAACCAAGAGACCCAGTACTTC
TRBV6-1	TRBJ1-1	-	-	CASSESGRANTEAFF	TGTGCCAGCAGTGAATCCGGCAGGGCAAACACTGAAGCTTTCTTT
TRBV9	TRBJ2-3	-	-	CASSGRGGSTDTQYF	TGTGCCAGCAGCGGGAGGGGCGGTAGCACAGATACGCAGTATTTT
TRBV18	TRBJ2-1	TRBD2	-	CASSPKLAGDNEQFF	TGTGCCAGCTCCCCCAAGCTAGCGGGGGACAATGAGCAGTTCTTC
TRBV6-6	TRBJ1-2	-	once	CATVQSPGAGSYGYTF	TGTGCCACCGTACAGTCACCAGGGGCTGGGTCCTATGGCTACACCTTC
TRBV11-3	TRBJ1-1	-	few	CASSQGQLNTEAFF	TGTGCCAGCAGCCAGGGGCAGTTGAACACTGAAGCTTTCTTT
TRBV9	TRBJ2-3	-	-	CASSVVTSSDTQYF	TGTGCCAGCAGCGTAGTAACCAGTTCAGATACGCAGTATTTT
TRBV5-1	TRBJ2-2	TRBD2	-	CASSPQREGAGELFF	TGCGCCAGCAGCCCCCAGCGGGAGGGGGCCGGGGAGCTGTTTTTT
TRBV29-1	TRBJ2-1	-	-	CSVGQGNNEQFF	TGCAGCGTTGGGCAGGGGAACAATGAGCAGTTCTTC
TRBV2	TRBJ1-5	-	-	CASSDGGADQPQHF	TGTGCCAGCAGTGACGGGGGGGCAGATCAGCCCCAGCATTTT
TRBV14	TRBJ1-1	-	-	CASSQVGTSGAFF	TGTGCCAGCAGCCAAGTAGGGACCTCCGGCGCTTTCTTT
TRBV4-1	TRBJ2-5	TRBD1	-	CASRPQGQGGTETQYF	TGCGCCAGCAGACCGCAGGGACAGGGAGGAACAGAGACCCAGTACTTC
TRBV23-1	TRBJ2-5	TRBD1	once	CARSPVCQGAGETQYF	TGCGCCAGAAGTCCGGTTTGTCAGGGGGCAGGAGAGACCCAGTACTTC
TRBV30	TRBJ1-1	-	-	CAWSGGPQGQNTEAFF	TGTGCCTGGAGTGGAGGGCCTCAGGGGCAGAACACTGAAGCTTTCTTT
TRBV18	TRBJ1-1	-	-	CASSLGGATEAFF	TGTGCCAGCTCACTCGGGGGTGCCACTGAAGCTTTCTTT
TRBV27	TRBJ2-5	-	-	CASSLQSPGSQETQYF	TGTGCCAGCAGTTTACAAAGTCCGGGGTCACAAGAGACCCAGTACTTC
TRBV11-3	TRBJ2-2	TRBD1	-	CASSSGQGDNTGELFF	TGTGCCAGCAGCTCGGGACAGGGGGATAACACCGGGGAGCTGTTTTTT
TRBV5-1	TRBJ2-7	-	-	CASSQTVGGGNEQYF	TGCGCCAGCAGCCAGACGGTAGGGGGCGGGAACGAGCAGTACTTC
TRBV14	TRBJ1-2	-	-	CASSQGSWTGNYGYTF	TGTGCCAGCAGCCAAGGGAGCTGGACGGGAAACTATGGCTACACCTTC
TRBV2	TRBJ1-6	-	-	CASSHRVGDSPLHF	TGTGCCAGCAGCCACCGGGTAGGAGATTCACCCCTCCACTTT
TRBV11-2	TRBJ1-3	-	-	CASSFGGGNTIYF	TGTGCCAGCAGCTTCGGTGGTGGAAACACCATATATTTT
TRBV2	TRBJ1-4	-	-	CASSEYGGGRTNEKLFF	TGTGCCAGCAGTGAATACGGTGGGGGGCGGACTAATGAAAAACTGTTTTTT
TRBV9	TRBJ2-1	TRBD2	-	CASSGGLAGSYNEQFF	TGTGCCAGCAGCGGGGGACTAGCGGGATCTTACAATGAGCAGTTCTTC
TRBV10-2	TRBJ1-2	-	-	CASSELNYGYTF	TGCGCCAGCAGTGAGCTGAACTATGGCTACACCTTC
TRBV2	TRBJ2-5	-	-	CAGTPRETQYF	TGTGCCGGCACACCTCGGGAGACCCAGTACTTC
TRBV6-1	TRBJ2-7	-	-	CATTATSYEQYF	TGTGCCACAACCGCGACTTCCTACGAGCAGTACTTC
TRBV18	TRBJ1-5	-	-	CASSTPNQPQHF	TGTGCCAGCTCAACACCCAATCAGCCCCAGCATTTT
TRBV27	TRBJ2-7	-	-	CASSSRISAGNYEQYF	TGTGCCAGCAGTTCCCGGATATCCGCGGGAAACTACGAGCAGTACTTC
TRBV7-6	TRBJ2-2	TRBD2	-	CASTYSGTQNTGELFF	TGTGCCAGCACCTATAGCGGGACACAGAACACCGGGGAGCTGTTTTTT
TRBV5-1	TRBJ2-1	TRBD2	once	CASSLAPGLASDEQFF	TGCGCCAGCAGCTTGGCTCCGGGACTAGCTTCAGATGAGCAGTTCTTC
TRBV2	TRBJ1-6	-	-	CASRGGVNSPLHF	TGTGCCAGCAGGGGGGGGGTAAATTCACCCCTCCACTTT
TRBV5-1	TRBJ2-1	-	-	CASSLGLRLVTLGYNEQFF	TGCGCCAGCAGCTTGGGGCTTCGACTAGTGACTTTGGGCTACAATGAGCAGTTCTTC
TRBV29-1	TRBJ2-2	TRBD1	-	CSVVDRGWTGELFF	TGCAGCGTGGTCGACAGGGGGTGGACCGGGGAGCTGTTTTTT
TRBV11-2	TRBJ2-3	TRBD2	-	CASSQLAGTSTDTQYF	TGTGCCAGCAGCCAATTAGCGGGGACTAGCACAGATACGCAGTATTTT
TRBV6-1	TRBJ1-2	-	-	CASSTGRGYGYTF	TGTGCCAGCAGCACAGGGCGTGGGTATGGCTACACCTTC
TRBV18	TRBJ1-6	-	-	CASSPKADSPLHF	TGTGCCAGCTCACCGAAGGCCGATTCACCCCTCCACTTT
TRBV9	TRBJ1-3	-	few	CASSVVDSGNTIYF	TGTGCCAGCAGCGTAGTCGACTCTGGAAACACCATATATTTT
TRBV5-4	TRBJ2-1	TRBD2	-	CASSLPGLASHEQFF	TGTGCCAGCAGCTTACCGGGACTAGCATCCCATGAGCAGTTCTTC
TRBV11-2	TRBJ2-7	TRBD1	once	CASSLRTGSSEQYF	TGTGCCAGCAGCCTCCGGACAGGGTCCTCCGAGCAGTACTTC
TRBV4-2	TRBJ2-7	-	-	CASSQVEGSEQYF	TGTGCCAGCAGCCAAGTCGAAGGGAGCGAGCAGTACTTC
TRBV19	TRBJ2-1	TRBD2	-	CASSISRLAGQSRNEQFF	TGTGCCAGTAGTATTTCTCGGCTAGCGGGACAGTCTCGGAATGAGCAGTTCTTC
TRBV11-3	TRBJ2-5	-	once	CASSVRETQYF	TGTGCCAGCAGCGTACGAGAGACCCAGTACTTC